Listed below are T cell receptor beta chains from one sample, sequenced in a study of blood T cell repertoires in COVID-19. The protocol was immunoSEQ multiplex PCR, while the TCRdb copy is restricted to in-frame clones and leaves out a portion. The table has hundreds of thousands of clones, 85% to 90% seen once; the top ten hold about 9.4%. Sequencing was performed on PBMCs or T cells enriched from blood (not recorded which). The receptors here all came from a woman in her forties or fifties who had recovered from COVID-19. CDR3s include the opening cysteine and the closing phenylalanine or tryptophan. The D gene is left open where the match is weak. Clone sizes are given selectively: once, few, many, or a class where the clone is expanded.

CSVNQGSAYEQYF | TGCAGCGTTAATCAGGGATCCGCGTACGAGCAGTACTTC | TRBJ2-7 | TRBV29-1 | . | .
CASSRDSGYEQYF | TGTGCCAGCAGTCGGGACAGCGGCTACGAGCAGTACTTC | TRBJ2-7 | TRBV6-5 | TRBD1 | .
CASSLLRTVNTGELFF | TGTGCCAGCAGCCTCCTTAGGACAGTCAACACCGGGGAGCTGTTTTTT | TRBJ2-2 | TRBV7-9 | . | .
CASSLSMGPATEAFF | TGTGCCAGCAGTTTATCGATGGGGCCCGCCACTGAAGCTTTCTTT | TRBJ1-1 | TRBV27 | . | .
CASSLDRAGEQYF | TGTGCCAGCAGCTTGGACAGGGCGGGCGAGCAGTACTTC | TRBJ2-7 | TRBV5-4 | . | .
CASSPHSGGATGELFF | TGTGCTAGCAGCCCTCATAGCGGGGGGGCCACCGGGGAGCTGTTTTTT | TRBJ2-2 | TRBV7-7 | TRBD2 | .
CASSQTGVATEAFF | TGTGCCAGCAGCCAAACGGGGGTGGCTACTGAAGCTTTCTTT | TRBJ1-1 | TRBV11-2 | . | .
CASPPRLSRGSVDTQYF | TGTGCCAGCCCCCCCCGCCTCTCAAGGGGTTCGGTAGATACGCAGTATTTT | TRBJ2-3 | TRBV2 | . | .
CASSARTGGIGEQYF | TGTGCCAGTAGTGCGCGGACAGGGGGGATAGGCGAGCAGTACTTC | TRBJ2-7 | TRBV19 | TRBD1 | .
CASSQERTADGYTF | TGCGCCAGCAGCCAAGAGAGGACAGCCGATGGCTACACCTTC | TRBJ1-2 | TRBV4-1 | . | .
CAWSALGTSGGVDTQYF | TGTGCCTGGAGCGCCCTGGGGACTAGCGGGGGGGTGGATACGCAGTATTTT | TRBJ2-3 | TRBV30 | TRBD2 | .
CASSLEILAREQFF | TGTGCCAGCAGCTTAGAGATCCTAGCACGTGAGCAGTTCTTC | TRBJ2-1 | TRBV7-8 | . | .
CASSRSSGGEEETQYF | TGCGCCAGCAGCCGATCTAGCGGGGGGGAGGAGGAGACCCAGTACTTC | TRBJ2-5 | TRBV4-1 | TRBD2 | .
CASSQKRGEQFF | TGCGCCAGCAGCCAAAAACGGGGGGAGCAGTTCTTC | TRBJ2-1 | TRBV4-1 | . | .
CASGLEVLRTGELFF | TGTGCTAGTGGTTTGGAAGTGTTGAGGACCGGGGAGCTGTTTTTT | TRBJ2-2 | TRBV12-5 | . | .
CASSSRDSPSKQYF | TGTGCCAGCAGTTCAAGGGACAGCCCCTCGAAGCAGTACTTC | TRBJ2-7 | TRBV27 | TRBD1 | .
CASSTGGTSEAFF | TGTGCCAGCAGCACCGGGGGGACAAGTGAAGCTTTCTTT | TRBJ1-1 | TRBV3-1/TRBV3-2 | . | .
CASRSYAGPYGYTF | TGTGCCAGCAGGTCCTACGCGGGGCCCTATGGCTACACCTTC | TRBJ1-2 | TRBV5-5 | . | .
CSVTWTASGDEQYF | TGCAGCGTTACTTGGACGGCCTCGGGGGACGAGCAGTACTTC | TRBJ2-7 | TRBV29-1 | . | .
CASSRAASGVLSDTQYF | TGTGCCAGCAGCCGGGCGGCTAGCGGGGTACTCTCAGATACGCAGTATTTT | TRBJ2-3 | TRBV5-4 | TRBD2 | .
CASSQPSGGRPNEQFF | TGTGCCAGCAGCCAGCCGAGCGGGGGGCGACCCAATGAGCAGTTCTTC | TRBJ2-1 | TRBV7-2 | TRBD2 | .
CASSERRGPETQYF | TGTGCCAGCAGTGAAAGGCGGGGTCCAGAGACCCAGTACTTC | TRBJ2-5 | TRBV2 | . | .
CASSYSFGQEQYF | TGTGCCAGCAGTTACTCCTTTGGGCAGGAGCAGTACTTC | TRBJ2-7 | TRBV6-5 | . | .
CASSPPGQSYGYTF | TGTGCCAGCAGCCCACCGGGACAGAGCTATGGCTACACCTTC | TRBJ1-2 | TRBV4-2 | TRBD1 | .
CASSLYGYTF | TGTGCCAGCAGCCTCTATGGCTACACCTTC | TRBJ1-2 | TRBV7-9 | . | .
CASSLQGINEKLFF | TGTGCCAGCTCACTACAGGGGATTAATGAAAAACTGTTTTTT | TRBJ1-4 | TRBV18 | TRBD1 | .
CASRPRLASYNEQFF | TGTGCCAGCAGGCCTCGACTAGCATCCTACAATGAGCAGTTCTTC | TRBJ2-1 | TRBV6-4 | TRBD2 | .
CAWSGNREVEAFF | TGTGCCTGGAGTGGGAACCGGGAAGTTGAAGCTTTCTTT | TRBJ1-1 | TRBV30 | . | .
CASSPPTGSYNEQFF | TGTGCCAGCTCACCACCTACAGGGTCGTACAATGAGCAGTTCTTC | TRBJ2-1 | TRBV18 | . | .
CASSPGSSSPLHF | TGTGCCAGCAGCCCAGGGTCCAGTTCACCCCTCCACTTT | TRBJ1-6 | TRBV5-6 | . | .
CASNSRGGQGVQPQHF | TGTGCCAGTAACTCGAGGGGGGGACAGGGTGTTCAGCCCCAGCATTTT | TRBJ1-5 | TRBV19 | TRBD1 | .
CAWKRDSLYEQYF | TGTGCCTGGAAGAGGGACTCGCTCTACGAGCAGTACTTC | TRBJ2-7 | TRBV30 | . | .
CASSPSQGASTEAFF | TGTGCCAGCAGCCCCTCACAGGGGGCGAGCACTGAAGCTTTCTTT | TRBJ1-1 | TRBV7-6 | TRBD1 | .
CASSQDRGLRTEAFF | TGCGCCAGCAGCCAAGACAGGGGGCTTAGGACTGAAGCTTTCTTT | TRBJ1-1 | TRBV4-3 | TRBD1 | .
CASSLVGQGLRPYEQYF | TGCGCCAGCAGCTTGGTTGGACAGGGATTAAGACCCTACGAGCAGTACTTC | TRBJ2-7 | TRBV5-1 | TRBD1 | .
CASSRDRYYGYTF | TGTGCCAGCAGTCGTGACAGGTATTATGGCTACACCTTC | TRBJ1-2 | TRBV7-9 | . | .
CASSPGFSLETQYF | TGTGCCAGCAGCCCCGGGTTCAGCCTAGAGACCCAGTACTTC | TRBJ2-5 | TRBV7-9 | . | .
CASSPLSGPGQPQHF | TGTGCCAGCTCACCATTATCCGGCCCGGGTCAGCCCCAGCATTTT | TRBJ1-5 | TRBV18 | . | few
CASSPSTRTGTYEQYF | TGTGCCAGCTCACCGTCCACAAGGACAGGGACCTACGAGCAGTACTTC | TRBJ2-7 | TRBV18 | TRBD1 | .
CASSYWPARTEAFF | TGCGCCAGCAGCTATTGGCCCGCCAGGACTGAAGCTTTCTTT | TRBJ1-1 | TRBV5-1 | . | few
CAIRPTGGNQPQHF | TGTGCCATCAGGCCCACAGGGGGGAATCAGCCCCAGCATTTT | TRBJ1-5 | TRBV10-3 | TRBD1 | .
CASSLNGETQYF | TGTGCCAGCAGCTTAAACGGGGAGACCCAGTACTTC | TRBJ2-5 | TRBV7-3 | . | .
CARSLAGADTQYF | TGTGCCAGAAGCTTGGCGGGAGCAGATACGCAGTATTTT | TRBJ2-3 | TRBV5-3 | . | .
CSVEVRGNDYGYTF | TGCAGCGTTGAAGTCAGGGGGAACGACTATGGCTACACCTTC | TRBJ1-2 | TRBV29-1 | TRBD1 | .
CAIRGLLAGGDEQFF | TGTGCCATCAGGGGATTACTAGCGGGGGGAGATGAGCAGTTCTTC | TRBJ2-1 | TRBV10-3 | TRBD2 | .
CASSPSATGLEANYGYTF | TGCGCCAGCAGCCCATCCGCCACCGGTCTCGAAGCTAACTATGGCTACACCTTC | TRBJ1-2 | TRBV4-1 | . | .
CASSPTGAYNEQFF | TGCGCCAGCAGCCCAACAGGGGCCTACAATGAGCAGTTCTTC | TRBJ2-1 | TRBV5-1 | TRBD1 | .